This T cell receptor (beta chain) stems from a study of blood T cells in healthy people across ages. CDR1 GTSNPN and CDR2 SVGIG come from the germline V gene (reference sequence). This CDR3 has 15 residues. V lost 4 bases to trimming and J lost 4 bases; unmatched junction nucleotides: 12. Study-wide results and caveats: When one million T cells were used, diversity estimates were thought to be underestimates.

A word on this clonotype: Antigen: not known.

Together with a sample-barcoded 5' primer, a J-beta primer mix was included in a second PCR lasting about 7 to 11 cycles. TCRdb reprocessed the 5' RACE reads with MiXCR, giving one entry per CDR3 protein. The table shows about 800,000 distinct CDR3 sequences, with roughly 25% occurring only once. A further study also used this sample, focusing on T cells of mothers and their children.

The chain combines TRBV30 with TRBJ2-5; 7 bases agree with TRBD1. What was sequenced was blood. This TCR was recovered from a boy younger than 18 in good health. CDR3 in amino acids: CAWTLGFAGGETQYF. The CDR3 region has the DNA TGTGCCTGGACCCTCGGGTTCGCAGGGGGAGAGACCCAGTACTTC.